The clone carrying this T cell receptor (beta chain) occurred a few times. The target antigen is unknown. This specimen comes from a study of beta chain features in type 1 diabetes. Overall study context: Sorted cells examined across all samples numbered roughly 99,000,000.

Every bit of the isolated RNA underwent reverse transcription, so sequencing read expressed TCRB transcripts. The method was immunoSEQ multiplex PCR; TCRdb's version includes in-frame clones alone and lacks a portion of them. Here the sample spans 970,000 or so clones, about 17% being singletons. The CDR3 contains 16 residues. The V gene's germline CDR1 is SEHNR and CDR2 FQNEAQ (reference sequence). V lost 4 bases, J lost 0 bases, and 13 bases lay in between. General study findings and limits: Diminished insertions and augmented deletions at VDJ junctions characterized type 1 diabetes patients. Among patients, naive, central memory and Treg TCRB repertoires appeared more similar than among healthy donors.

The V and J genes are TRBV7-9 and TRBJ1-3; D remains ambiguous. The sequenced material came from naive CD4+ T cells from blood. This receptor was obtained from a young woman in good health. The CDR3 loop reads CASSSGPKNSGNTIYF. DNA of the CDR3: TGTGCCAGCAGCTCTGGTCCAAAGAACTCTGGAAACACCATATATTTT. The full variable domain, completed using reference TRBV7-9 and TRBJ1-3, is DTGVSQNPRHKITKRGQNVTFRCDPISEHNRLYWYRQTLGQGPEFLTYFQNEAQLEKSRLLSDRFSAERPKGSFSTLEIQRTEQGDSAMYLCASSSGPKNSGNTIYFGEGSWLTVV.